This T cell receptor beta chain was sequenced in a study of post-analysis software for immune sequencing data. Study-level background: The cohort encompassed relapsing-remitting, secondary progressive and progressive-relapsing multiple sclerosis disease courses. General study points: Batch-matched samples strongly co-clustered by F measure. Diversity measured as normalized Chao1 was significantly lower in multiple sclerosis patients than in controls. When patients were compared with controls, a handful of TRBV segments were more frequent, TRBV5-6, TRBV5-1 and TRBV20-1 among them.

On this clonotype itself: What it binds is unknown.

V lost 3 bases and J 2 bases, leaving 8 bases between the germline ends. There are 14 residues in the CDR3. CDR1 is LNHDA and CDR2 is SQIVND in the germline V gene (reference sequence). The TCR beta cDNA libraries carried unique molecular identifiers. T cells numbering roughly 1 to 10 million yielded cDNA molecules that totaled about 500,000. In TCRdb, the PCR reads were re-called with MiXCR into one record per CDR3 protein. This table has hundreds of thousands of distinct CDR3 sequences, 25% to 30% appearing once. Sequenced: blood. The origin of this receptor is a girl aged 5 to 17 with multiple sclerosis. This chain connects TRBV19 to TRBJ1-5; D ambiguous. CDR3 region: CASSIVGRNQPQHF. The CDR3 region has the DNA TGTGCCAGTAGTATTGTAGGACGCAATCAGCCCCAGCATTTT.